Presented here are 31 T cell receptor beta chains from one specimen sequenced in a study of cytomegalovirus exposure and HLA in healthy donors (dated by TCRdb to 2017 to 2019). Libraries were built with the immunoSEQ multiplex PCR assay. A mixture of 60 forward primers for TCR Vbeta segments and 13 reverse primers for TCR Jbeta segments was used in the multiplex PCR. TCRdb re-hosts the immuneACCESS table, in-frame sequences only. Its copies lack some clones; in the studies checked, an unresolved V gene accounts for under half of them, and the cause for the rest is not known. A total of about 81,000 clones appear in this sample, 77% of them only once. 2.5% to 3.5% of the sample belongs to the ten largest clones. Sequencing was done on a sample of PBMCs. The origin of the receptors is a man aged 50 or older in good health and CMV-seropositive.

This clone came up a few times. This sequence joins TRBV6-4 and TRBJ2-1; TRBD2 agrees at 8 bases. Germline loops: CDR1 MRHNA, CDR2 SNTAGT. V trimming: 7 bases; J trimming: 13 bases; junction bases outside the gene matches: 12. The CDR3 has 13 residues. The CDR3 loop reads CASMGQREGPQFF. The CDR3 DNA reads as TGTGCCAGCATGGGGCAACGGGAGGGCCCCCAGTTCTTC.

The V gene is TRBV10-3, the J gene TRBJ2-1; TRBD2 matches 8 bases. The ends lost 2 bases at V and 6 bases at J; junction bases unmatched: 3. The CDR3 loop spans 14 amino acids. Germline V gene data show CDR1 as ENHRY and CDR2 as SYGVKD. CDR3 in DNA: TGTGCCATCAGTGAGGGGACTAGGACCAATGAGCAGTTCTTC. The encoded protein is CAISEGTRTNEQFF.

There are a few counts of this clone. V usage is TRBV7-9 and J usage is TRBJ2-2; D remains unclear. This CDR3 contains 14 residues. Germline loops: CDR1 SEHNR, CDR2 FQNEAQ (reference sequence). The V and J ends lost 3 bases and 4 bases respectively, with 9 bases between them. DNA of the CDR3: TGTGCCAGCAGCTTGGCGGCCCTCACCGGGGAGCTGTTTTTT. Its translation is CASSLAALTGELFF.

The chain links TRBV29-1 to TRBJ2-3; 11 bases fit TRBD1. The CDR3 covers 13 residues. Unmatched junction bases numbered 6, after V lost 7 bases and J lost 6 bases. Looked up from germline, CDR1 is SQVTM and CDR2 is ANQGSEA. In nucleotides, the CDR3 is TGCAGCGAAGGGACAGGGGGACGCGATACGCAGTATTTT. Protein product: CSEGTGGRDTQYF.

The chain links TRBV7-9 to TRBJ2-7, with D possibly being TRBD1 (9 bases). Germline values: CDR1 SEHNR, CDR2 FQNEAQ (reference sequence). The CDR3 totals 17 residues. V was cut by 5 bases and J by 3 bases, with 23 bases left in between. The CDR3 reads CASSPGGGQGRGYEQYF. For the CDR3, the DNA is TGTGCCAGCAGCCCGGGGGGGGGACAGGGAAGGGGCTACGAGCAGTACTTC.

V is TRBV30 and J is TRBJ2-1; TRBD2 agrees at 9 bases. The V and J ends lost 0 bases and 0 bases, in that order; junction bases with no gene match: 9. The CDR3 sequence is 18 residues long. Per germline, CDR1 GTSNPN and CDR2 SVGIG (reference sequence). CDR3 in amino acids: CAWSVTLAGGYSYNEQFF. The CDR3, as DNA: TGTGCCTGGAGTGTAACCCTCGCGGGAGGGTACTCCTACAATGAGCAGTTCTTC.

The chain couples TRBV2 to TRBJ2-1; possibly TRBD1 for D (6 bases). The CDR3 contains 13 residues. Trimming took off 6 bases at V and 5 bases at J, with 11 bases between the two ends. Germline CDR1 is SNHLY and CDR2 is FYNNEI. The CDR3 DNA sequence: TGTGCCAGCAGCCTGGACAGAAACAATGAGCAGTTCTTC. As protein: CASSLDRNNEQFF. Supplemented by reference TRBV2 and TRBJ2-1, the full variable domain reads EPEVTQTPSHQVTQMGQEVILRCVPISNHLYFYWYRQILGQKVEFLVSFYNNEISEKSEIFDDQFSVERPDGSNFTLKIRSTKLEDSAMYFCASSLDRNNEQFFGPGTRLTVL.

The chain joins TRBV7-2 to TRBJ1-1, with D hard to call. The ends were cut back, 1 base at V and 3 bases at J, with 12 bases in the middle. This CDR3 is built from 15 residues. Germline V gives CDR1 SGHTA, CDR2 FQGNSA. CDR3 coding DNA: TGTGCCAGCAGCTTAGGGGCAGAGAGTTACACTGAAGCTTTCTTT. It codes for CASSLGAESYTEAFF. The complete variable domain, with remaining parts taken from reference TRBV7-2 and TRBJ1-1, reads GAGVSQSPSNKVTEKGKDVELRCDPISGHTALYWYRQSLGQGLEFLIYFQGNSAPDKSGLPSDRFSAERTGGSVSTLTIQRTQQEDSAVYLCASSLGAESYTEAFFGQGTRLTVV.

The chain is built from TRBV21-1 and TRBJ2-7; TRBD2 was called by the table and not checked on the DNA. TRBV21-1 is a documented pseudogene. The CDR3 extends over 16 amino acids. The CDR3 DNA sequence: TGTGCCAGCAGCAAATTTCAGACTAGTTCTCGCTACGAGCAGTACTTC. Translated, it gives CASSKFQTSSRYEQYF.

This rearrangement joins TRBV5-8 to TRBJ2-1; a weak D match, TRBD2 (6 bases). CDR1 is SGHTS and CDR2 is YDEGEE in the germline V gene. The CDR3 is made up of 18 amino acids. Trimming shortened V by 7 bases and J by 0 bases, and 23 bases separated the two germline ends. The CDR3 sequence is CASPTLDLWEASYNEQFF. The CDR3 DNA follows: TGTGCCAGCCCCACCCTAGATCTATGGGAGGCCTCCTACAATGAGCAGTTCTTC.

The table lists this clone with a few counts. This sequence joins TRBV14 and TRBJ2-1; weak D call: TRBD2 (5 bases). Germline lookup yields CDR1 SGHDN and CDR2 FVKESK. V shed 0 bases and J shed 9 bases, with 9 bases lying between them. The CDR3 sequence is 13 residues long. This CDR3 reads CASSQDLASEQFF. The CDR3 coding sequence is TGTGCCAGCAGCCAAGATCTAGCTTCTGAGCAGTTCTTC.

V and J are TRBV4-1 and TRBJ2-7, with D tentatively TRBD2 (6 bases). CDR1 and CDR2 from the germline V gene are MGHRA and YSYEKL. Trimming took off 4 bases at V and 3 bases at J, with 19 bases between the two ends. The CDR3 has 16 residues. The CDR3 nucleotides read TGCGCCAGCAGCCCCCGGGACTTCCTCTCCGGCTACGAGCAGTACTTC. It encodes CASSPRDFLSGYEQYF.

The V and J genes are TRBV12-5 and TRBJ2-1, with D perhaps TRBD2 (7 bases). The CDR3 has 16 amino acids. Germline assignment: CDR1 LGHNT and CDR2 FRNRAP. With 2 bases removed from V and 1 base from J, the gap between germline ends came to 12 bases. The CDR3, as DNA: TGTGCTAGTGGTTTGAGGGGGGGGTTATCCTACAATGAGCAGTTCTTC. Translated: CASGLRGGLSYNEQFF.

The chain carries TRBV21-1 and TRBJ2-3; no check of the table's D call, TRBD1, against the DNA was made. TRBV21-1 is noted as a pseudogene. This CDR3 has 14 residues. For the CDR3, the DNA is TGTGCCAGCAGGCTCGGACAGGGGACAGATACGCAGTATTTT. It is translated as CASRLGQGTDTQYF.

The rearrangement joins TRBV30 to TRBJ2-7; no reliable D call. This CDR3 has 12 amino acids. CDR1 is GTSNPN and CDR2 is SVGIG in the germline V gene (reference sequence). V shed 0 bases and J shed 4 bases, with 7 bases lying between them. The CDR3 loop reads CAWSVTGYEQYF. The CDR3 nucleotides read TGTGCCTGGAGTGTAACCGGGTACGAGCAGTACTTC. The full variable domain, completed using reference TRBV30 and TRBJ2-7, is SQTIHQWPATLVQPVGSPLSLECTVEGTSNPNLYWYRQAAGRGLQLLFYSVGIGQISSEVPQNLSASRPQDRQFILSSKKLLLSDSGFYLCAWSVTGYEQYFGPGTRLTVT.

The chain combines TRBV9 with TRBJ2-1, with 9 bases that match TRBD1. Germline lookup yields CDR1 SGDLS and CDR2 YYNGEE. V lost 3 bases, J lost 3 bases, and 4 bases stayed unmatched. CDR3 length equals 15 residues. Here the CDR3 DNA reads TGTGCCAGCAGCGAAGGACAGGGGCTCTACAATGAGCAGTTCTTC. Translation: CASSEGQGLYNEQFF.

This clone turned up a few times. The rearrangement links TRBV7-3 to TRBJ2-2; TRBD2 might be the D (6 bases). The V gene's germline CDR1 is SGHTA and CDR2 FQGTGA. The germline V and J ends were trimmed by 6 bases and 9 bases, with 17 bases remaining between them. The CDR3 spans 14 residues. CDR3 coding DNA: TGTGCCAGCAGACCCTGGGGAGGATCCCGGGAGCTGTTTTTT. Encoded protein: CASRPWGGSRELFF.

This clone was observed a handful of times. The rearrangement joins TRBV18 to TRBJ2-3, with 7 bases aligning to TRBD2. Germline trimming cut 4 bases from V and 5 bases from J; bases unmatched to any gene: 9. The CDR3 totals 15 residues. Germline assignment: CDR1 KGHSH and CDR2 LQKENI. The CDR3 region has the DNA TGTGCCAGCTCACTCCTCGCGGGAGCAAGAGATACGCAGTATTTT. Translating gives CASSLLAGARDTQYF.

This clone turned up a few times. This chain joins TRBV7-6 and TRBJ2-7; D perhaps matches TRBD2 (6 bases). CDR3 size: 13 residues. Germline values: CDR1 SGHVS, CDR2 FNYEAQ. Deletions cut 5 bases from V and 4 bases from J, with 12 bases between. The chain's CDR3 is CASSTRLEYEQYF. DNA for the CDR3: TGTGCCAGCAGCACCCGACTAGAGTACGAGCAGTACTTC. Full variable domain (remainder filled in from reference TRBV7-6 and TRBJ2-7): GAGVSQSPRYKVTKRGQDVALRCDPISGHVSLYWYRQALGQGPEFLTYFNYEAQQDKSGLPNDRFSAERPEGSISTLTIQRTEQRDSAMYRCASSTRLEYEQYFGPGTRLTVT.

The chain carries TRBV5-1 and TRBJ1-1; TRBD1 agrees at 11 bases. The CDR3 is 13 amino acids. Germline-derived CDR1 and CDR2 are SGHRS and YFSETQ. The trim removed 5 bases at V and 3 bases at J, leaving 0 bases unmatched. The CDR3 loop reads CASRGQGDTEAFF. CDR3 nucleotide sequence: TGCGCCAGCAGGGGACAGGGGGACACTGAAGCTTTCTTT.

This chain connects TRBV10-1 to TRBJ2-4; D might be TRBD1 (5 bases). CDR1 is WNHNN and CDR2 is SYGVQD in the germline V gene (reference sequence). This CDR3 is 14 amino acids long. V was trimmed by 3 bases and J by 6 bases, leaving 12 bases between them. CDR3 amino acids: CASSDAGSGNIQYF. The CDR3 nucleotides read TGCGCCAGCAGTGACGCAGGGTCGGGAAACATTCAGTACTTC.

V is TRBV4-1 and J is TRBJ2-3; TRBD2 agrees at 13 bases. Trimming removed 1 base from V and 3 bases from J; junction bases left unmatched: 1. The CDR3 consists of 16 residues. The V gene's germline CDR1 is MGHRA and CDR2 YSYEKL. CDR3 residues: CASSQGTSGSTDTQYF. The DNA for the CDR3 is TGCGCCAGCAGCCAAGGGACTAGCGGGAGTACAGATACGCAGTATTTT.

V is TRBV19 and J is TRBJ2-3; TRBD2 is a possible D gene (5 bases). Per the germline V gene, CDR1 is LNHDA and CDR2 is SQIVND (reference sequence). Trimming removed 5 bases from V and 5 bases from J, with 17 bases in between. The CDR3 spans 15 residues. The CDR3 spells CASSGSGNKGDTQYF. The CDR3 nucleotides are TGTGCCAGTAGTGGGTCGGGAAACAAAGGAGATACGCAGTATTTT.

The V call is TRBV7-2, the J call TRBJ2-5, with D tentatively TRBD1 (6 bases). There are 15 residues in the CDR3. Looked up from germline, CDR1 is SGHTA and CDR2 is FQGNSA. Deletions cut 1 base from V and 4 bases from J, with 13 bases between. CDR3 sequence (DNA): TGTGCCAGCAGCTTAGGGTCAGGGGTGAGAGAGACCCAGTACTTC. It is translated as CASSLGSGVRETQYF.

The gene calls are TRBV27 and TRBJ2-1; 7 nucleotides align to TRBD2. Losses at the gene ends were 6 bases for V and 0 bases for J; bases not matched to a gene: 5. Germline loops: CDR1 MNHEY, CDR2 SMNVEV (reference sequence). The CDR3 spans 15 residues. The CDR3: CASSRSGNSYNEQFF. CDR3 in DNA: TGTGCCAGCAGCCGCAGCGGGAACTCCTACAATGAGCAGTTCTTC.

The chain couples TRBV19 to TRBJ1-1; TRBD1 matches at 9 bases. Germline V gives CDR1 LNHDA, CDR2 SQIVND (reference sequence). Trimming at V came to 8 bases and at J to 5 bases, leaving 15 bases not matched to a gene. This CDR3 spans 16 amino acids. The CDR3 coding sequence is TGTGCCAGTTCGGACAGGGGCTTTCGTCGGTGGACTGAAGCTTTCTTT. Amino acids: CASSDRGFRRWTEAFF.

The rearrangement links TRBV28 to TRBJ2-1, with TRBD2 matching over 16 bases. Germline V gives CDR1 MDHEN, CDR2 SYDVKM. The V and J ends lost 7 bases and 13 bases, in that order; junction bases with no gene match: 10. The CDR3 sequence is 15 residues long. The CDR3 protein is CASTPGTSGRAVQFF. The CDR3 DNA reads as TGTGCCAGCACCCCAGGGACTAGCGGGAGGGCCGTTCAGTTCTTC.

The chain couples TRBV18 to TRBJ2-1; D uncertain. The germline CDR1 and CDR2 sequences are KGHSH and LQKENI. The CDR3 has 12 residues. V dropped 0 bases and J dropped 9 bases, with 6 bases sitting between them. The CDR3 reads CASSPPAGEQFF. The CDR3 DNA sequence: TGTGCCAGCTCACCACCGGCAGGTGAGCAGTTCTTC.

The rearrangement uses TRBV10-3 and TRBJ2-7; 9 bases match TRBD1. Germline CDR1 and CDR2: ENHRY and SYGVKD. The CDR3 is 14 amino acids. The V gene end was trimmed by 3 bases and the J gene end by 6 bases; junction bases not matched to a gene: 6. CDR3 amino acids: CAISEQGDRVEQYF. CDR3 nucleotide sequence: TGTGCCATCAGTGAACAAGGGGACAGGGTCGAGCAGTACTTC.

V usage is TRBV6-6 and J usage is TRBJ2-5; tentatively, D is TRBD2 (5 bases). The better agreement between TRBJ2-7 and the DNA end casts doubt on the J call. Germline CDR1 MNHNY, CDR2 SVGAGI (reference sequence). The CDR3 covers 15 residues. CDR3 bases: TGTGCCAGCAGTTACCTCGGACTGACCTCCTACGAGCAGTACTTC. It codes for CASSYLGLTSYEQYF.

As DNA, the CDR3 is TGTGCCAGCAGCTTAACACCTACTAGGATCAATGAGCAGTTCTTC. Translating it yields CASSLTPTRINEQFF. The chain carries TRBV11-3 and TRBJ2-1; possible D gene TRBD2, 5 bases. Trimming pared 2 bases from V and 6 bases from J, leaving 14 bases between. There are 15 residues in the CDR3. The V gene's germline CDR1 is SGHNT and CDR2 YENEEA.